This T cell receptor (beta chain) was identified in a study of regulatory T cells in long-lasting Graves disease. Study-level results: New patients shared around 1,000 public clonotypes, and persistent patients shared more, with a few thousand.

In this sample, this clonotype turned up a few times. The antigen remains undetermined. The germline V gene has CDR1 SGHRS and CDR2 YFSETQ. The CDR3 runs to 15 residues. Deletions cut 5 bases from V and 1 base from J, with 14 bases between. CDR3 regions were amplified by Arm-PCR using iRepertoire HTBI primers to build TCR beta libraries. TCRdb re-called the multiplex PCR reads with MiXCR, one entry per CDR3 protein. The table includes hundreds of thousands of distinct CDR3 sequences, approximately 15% detected once. Stated time point: newly diagnosed GD, antithyroid drugs for less than 3 months. PBMC-derived RNA was used for the TCR library. Under American Thyroid Association guidelines, Graves' disease was diagnosed. In addition, the sample was reused for a study of T cells in Graves' hyperthyroidism and ophthalmopathy.

The material was peripheral blood mononuclear cells (PBMCs), obtained at new diagnosis, from a patient treated with antithyroid drugs. The sequence derives from a man in his forties or fifties with Graves disease. The J gene is TRBJ2-3, the V gene TRBV5-1; D may correspond to TRBD1 or TRBD2 (6 bases each). This CDR3 is CASSPRGLGTDTQYF. CDR3 DNA sequence: TGCGCCAGCAGTCCACGGGGGCTGGGCACAGATACGCAGTATTTT.